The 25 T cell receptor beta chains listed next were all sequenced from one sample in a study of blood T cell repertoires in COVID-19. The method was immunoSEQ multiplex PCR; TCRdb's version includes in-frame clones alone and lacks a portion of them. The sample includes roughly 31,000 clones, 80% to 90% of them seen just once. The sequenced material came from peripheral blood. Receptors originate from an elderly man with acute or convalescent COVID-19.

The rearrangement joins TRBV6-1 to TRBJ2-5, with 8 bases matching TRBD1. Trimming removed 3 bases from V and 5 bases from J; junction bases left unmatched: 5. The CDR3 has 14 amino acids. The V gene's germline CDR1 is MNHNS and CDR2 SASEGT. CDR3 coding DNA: TGTGCCAGCAGTGAGACAGGGGCAGTCGAGACCCAGTACTTC. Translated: CASSETGAVETQYF.

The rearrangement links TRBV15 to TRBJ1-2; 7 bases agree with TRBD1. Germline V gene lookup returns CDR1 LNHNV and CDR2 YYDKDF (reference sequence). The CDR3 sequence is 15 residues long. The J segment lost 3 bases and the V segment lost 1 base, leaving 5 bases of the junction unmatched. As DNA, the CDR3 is TGTGCCACCAGCAGAGCCATAGACAGGGACTATGGCTACACCTTC. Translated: CATSRAIDRDYGYTF.

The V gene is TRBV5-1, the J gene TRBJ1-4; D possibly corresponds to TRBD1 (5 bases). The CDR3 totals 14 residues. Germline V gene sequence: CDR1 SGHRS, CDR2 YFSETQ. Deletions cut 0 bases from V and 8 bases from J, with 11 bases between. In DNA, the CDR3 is TGCGCCAGCAGCTTGGGTGGAGGGGAAGAAAAACTGTTTTTT. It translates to CASSLGGGEEKLFF. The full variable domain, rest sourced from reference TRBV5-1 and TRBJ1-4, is KAGVTQTPRYLIKTRGQQVTLSCSPISGHRSVSWYQQTPGQGLQFLFEYFSETQRNKGNFPGRFSGRQFSNSRSEMNVSTLELGDSALYLCASSLGGGEEKLFFGSGTQLSVL.

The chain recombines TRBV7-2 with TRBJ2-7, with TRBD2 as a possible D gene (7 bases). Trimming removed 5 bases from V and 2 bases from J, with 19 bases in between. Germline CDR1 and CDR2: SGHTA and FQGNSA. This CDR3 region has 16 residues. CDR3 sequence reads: CASSPHARGGPYEQYF. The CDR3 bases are TGTGCCAGCAGCCCCCACGCAAGGGGGGGGCCCTACGAGCAGTACTTC.

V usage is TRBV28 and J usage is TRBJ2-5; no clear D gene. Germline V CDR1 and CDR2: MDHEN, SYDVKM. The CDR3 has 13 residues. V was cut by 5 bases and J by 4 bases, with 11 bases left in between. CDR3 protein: CASSENEPETQYF. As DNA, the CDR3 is TGTGCCAGCAGTGAAAACGAGCCAGAGACCCAGTACTTC.

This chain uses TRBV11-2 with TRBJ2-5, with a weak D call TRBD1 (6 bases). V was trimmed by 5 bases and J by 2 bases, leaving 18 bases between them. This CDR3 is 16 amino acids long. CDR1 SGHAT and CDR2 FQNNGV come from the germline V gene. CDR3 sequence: CASSPGQPVLQETQYF. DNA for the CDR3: TGTGCCAGCAGCCCTGGACAGCCCGTACTGCAAGAGACCCAGTACTTC.

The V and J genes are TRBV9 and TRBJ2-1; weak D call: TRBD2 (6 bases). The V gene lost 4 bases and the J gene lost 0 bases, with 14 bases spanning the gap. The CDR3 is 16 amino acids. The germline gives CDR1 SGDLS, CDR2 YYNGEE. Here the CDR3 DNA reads TGTGCCAGCAGCCCCTGGGATAGCGGCTCCTACAATGAGCAGTTCTTC. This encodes CASSPWDSGSYNEQFF. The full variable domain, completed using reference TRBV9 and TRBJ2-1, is DSGVTQTPKHLITATGQRVTLRCSPRSGDLSVYWYQQSLDQGLQFLIQYYNGEERAKGNILERFSAQQFPDLHSELNLSSLELGDSALYFCASSPWDSGSYNEQFFGPGTRLTVL.

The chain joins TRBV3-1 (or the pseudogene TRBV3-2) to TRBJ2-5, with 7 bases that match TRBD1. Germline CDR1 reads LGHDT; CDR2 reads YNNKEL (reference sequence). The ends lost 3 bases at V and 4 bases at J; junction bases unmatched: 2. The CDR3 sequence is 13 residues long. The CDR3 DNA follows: TGTGCCAGCAGCCAGAACAGGGGAGAGACCCAGTACTTC. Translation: CASSQNRGETQYF.

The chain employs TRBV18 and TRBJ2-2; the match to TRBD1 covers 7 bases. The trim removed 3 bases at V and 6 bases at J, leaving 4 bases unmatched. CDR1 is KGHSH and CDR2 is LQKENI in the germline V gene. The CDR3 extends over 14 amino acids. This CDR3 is CASSPRTGAGELFF. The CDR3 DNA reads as TGTGCCAGCTCACCTAGAACAGGGGCCGGGGAGCTGTTTTTT.

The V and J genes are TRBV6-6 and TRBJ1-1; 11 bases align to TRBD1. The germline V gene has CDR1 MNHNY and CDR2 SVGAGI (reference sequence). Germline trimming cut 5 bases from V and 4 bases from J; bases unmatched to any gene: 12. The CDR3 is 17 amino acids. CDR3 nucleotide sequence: TGTGCCAGCAGTCAGCACGCTCGGGACAGGGGGGGCACTGAAGCTTTCTTT. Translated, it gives CASSQHARDRGGTEAFF.

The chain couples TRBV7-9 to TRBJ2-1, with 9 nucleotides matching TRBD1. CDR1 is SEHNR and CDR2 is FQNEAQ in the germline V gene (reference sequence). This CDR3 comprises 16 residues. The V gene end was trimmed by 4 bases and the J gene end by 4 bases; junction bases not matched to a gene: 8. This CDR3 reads CASSSPPGQGYNEQFF. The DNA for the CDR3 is TGTGCCAGCAGCTCCCCCCCGGGACAGGGTTACAATGAGCAGTTCTTC.

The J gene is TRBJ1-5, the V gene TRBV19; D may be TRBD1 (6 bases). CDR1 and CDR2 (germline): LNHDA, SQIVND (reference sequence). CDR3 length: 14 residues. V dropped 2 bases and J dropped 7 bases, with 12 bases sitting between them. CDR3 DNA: TGTGCCAGTAGTATAAACAGGGATGAGCAGCCCCAGCATTTT. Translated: CASSINRDEQPQHF.

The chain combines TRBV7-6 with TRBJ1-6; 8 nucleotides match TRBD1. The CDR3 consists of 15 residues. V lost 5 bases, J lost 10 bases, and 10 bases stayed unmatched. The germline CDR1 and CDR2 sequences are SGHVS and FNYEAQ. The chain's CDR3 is CASSPGQGESSPLHF. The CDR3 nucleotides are TGTGCCAGCAGCCCCGGACAGGGTGAGAGCTCACCCCTCCACTTT.

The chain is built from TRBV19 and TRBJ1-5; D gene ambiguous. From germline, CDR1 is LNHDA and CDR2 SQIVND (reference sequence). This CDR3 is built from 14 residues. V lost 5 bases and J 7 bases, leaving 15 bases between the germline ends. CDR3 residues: CASSPRPSGQPQHF. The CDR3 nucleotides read TGTGCCAGTAGTCCTCGCCCCTCGGGGCAGCCCCAGCATTTT.

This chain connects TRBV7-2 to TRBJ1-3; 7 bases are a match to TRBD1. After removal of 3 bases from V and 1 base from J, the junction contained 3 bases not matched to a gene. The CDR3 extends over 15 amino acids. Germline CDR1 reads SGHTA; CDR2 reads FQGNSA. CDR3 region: CASSFSQGSGNTIYF. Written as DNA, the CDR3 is TGTGCCAGCAGCTTCTCACAGGGGTCTGGAAACACCATATATTTT.

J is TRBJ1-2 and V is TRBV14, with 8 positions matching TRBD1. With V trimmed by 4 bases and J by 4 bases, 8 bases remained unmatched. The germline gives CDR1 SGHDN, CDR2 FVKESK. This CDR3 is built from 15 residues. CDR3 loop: CASSPGPGTGYGYTF. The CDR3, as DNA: TGTGCCAGCAGCCCTGGCCCGGGGACAGGCTATGGCTACACCTTC. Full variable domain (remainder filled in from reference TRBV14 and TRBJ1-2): EAGVTQFPSHSVIEKGQTVTLRCDPISGHDNLYWYRRVMGKEIKFLLHFVKESKQDESGMPNNRFLAERTGGTYSTLKVQPAELEDSGVYFCASSPGPGTGYGYTFGSGTRLTVV.

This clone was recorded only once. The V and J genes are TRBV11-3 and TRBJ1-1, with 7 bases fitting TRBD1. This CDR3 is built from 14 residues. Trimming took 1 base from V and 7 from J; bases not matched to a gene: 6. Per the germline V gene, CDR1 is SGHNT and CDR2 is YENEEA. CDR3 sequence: CASSLGGGAGEAFF. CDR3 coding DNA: TGTGCCAGCAGCTTAGGAGGGGGCGCAGGTGAAGCTTTCTTT.

The CDR3, as DNA: TGCAGCGTTGTGGGAGGGGAAAACAACTATGGCTACACCTTC. Protein sequence: CSVVGGENNYGYTF. The chain employs TRBV29-1 and TRBJ1-2, with a tentative D call TRBD1 (5 bases). With 4 bases removed from V and 2 bases from J, the gap between germline ends came to 14 bases. Germline V lookup: CDR1 SQVTM, CDR2 ANQGSEA. The CDR3 length is 14 residues.

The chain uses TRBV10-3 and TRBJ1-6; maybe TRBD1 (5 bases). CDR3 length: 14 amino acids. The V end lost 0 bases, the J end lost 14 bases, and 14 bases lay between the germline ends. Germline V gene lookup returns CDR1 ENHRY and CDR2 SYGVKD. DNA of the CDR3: TGTGCCATCAGTGAGTCTGACAGTTTAAAGACCCTCCACTTT. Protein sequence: CAISESDSLKTLHF.

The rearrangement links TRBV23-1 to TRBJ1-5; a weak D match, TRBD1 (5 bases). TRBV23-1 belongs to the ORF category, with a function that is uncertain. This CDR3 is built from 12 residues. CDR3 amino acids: CAGEGNNQPQHF. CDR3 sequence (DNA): TGCGCTGGGGAGGGGAATAATCAGCCCCAGCATTTT.

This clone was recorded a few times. CDR3 sequence (DNA): TGTGCCAGCAGTGAACAGGGACAGGGGGCCGAAAAACTGTTTTTT. This encodes CASSEQGQGAEKLFF. The rearrangement uses TRBV6-4 and TRBJ1-4; 12 bases agree with TRBD1. The CDR3 runs 15 residues. Trimming cost V 3 bases and J 8 bases; bases outside gene matches: 4. Germline V gene sequence: CDR1 MRHNA, CDR2 SNTAGT.

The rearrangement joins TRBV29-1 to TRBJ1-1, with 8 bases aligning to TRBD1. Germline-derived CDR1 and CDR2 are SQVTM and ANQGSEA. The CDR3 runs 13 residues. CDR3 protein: CRAGGLRNTEAFF. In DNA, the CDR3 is TGCAGAGCAGGGGGCCTTAGGAACACTGAAGCTTTCTTT.

CDR3 sequence reads: CASSPSTPQDYNEQFF. In DNA, the CDR3 is TGTGCCAGCAGCCCGTCCACACCCCAAGATTACAATGAGCAGTTCTTC. The J gene is TRBJ2-1, the V gene TRBV11-3; D remains unclear. V shed 5 bases and J shed 4 bases, with 18 bases lying between them. The germline CDR1 and CDR2 sequences are SGHNT and YENEEA. This CDR3 spans 16 amino acids. Full variable domain (missing parts from reference TRBV11-3 and TRBJ2-1): EAGVVQSPRYKIIEKKQPVAFWCNPISGHNTLYWYLQNLGQGPELLIRYENEEAVDDSQLPKDRFSAERLKGVDSTLKIQPAELGDSAVYLCASSPSTPQDYNEQFFGPGTRLTVL.

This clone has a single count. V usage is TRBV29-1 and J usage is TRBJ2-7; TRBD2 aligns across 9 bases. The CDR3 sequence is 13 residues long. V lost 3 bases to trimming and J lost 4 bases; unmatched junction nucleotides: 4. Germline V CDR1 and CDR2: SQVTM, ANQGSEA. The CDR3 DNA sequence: TGCAGCGTTGAGTTAGCGGGGGAGTACGAGCAGTACTTC. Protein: CSVELAGEYEQYF.

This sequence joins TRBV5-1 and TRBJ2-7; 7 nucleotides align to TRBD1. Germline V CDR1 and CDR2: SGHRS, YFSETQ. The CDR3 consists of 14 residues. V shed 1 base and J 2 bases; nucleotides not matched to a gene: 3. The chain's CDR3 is CASSLLGTAYEQYF. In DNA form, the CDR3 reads TGCGCCAGCAGCTTGTTAGGGACAGCCTACGAGCAGTACTTC.